The T cell receptor beta chain under discussion was sequenced for a study of cytomegalovirus exposure and HLA in healthy donors. As for the study in general: Of the donors genotyped, several hundred in all, about 81% fell in the Caucasian-associated ancestry cluster.

This CDR3 comprises 13 residues. Looked up from germline, CDR1 is LGHNA and CDR2 is YSLEER. Trimming cost V 4 bases and J 6 bases; bases outside gene matches: 5. A multiplex PCR was run with 60 Vbeta primers and 13 Jbeta primers. Clones were read by immunoSEQ multiplex PCR, and TCRdb kept only the in-frame ones, dropping some. The profile shows fewer than 200,000 clones, 70% to 80% of them singletons. The specimen was PBMCs. This TCR was recovered from a man aged 25 to 40 in good health and CMV-seronegative. The gene calls are TRBV4-3 and TRBJ1-1, with 7 bases lining up with TRBD1. The chain's CDR3 is CASSPQGEPEAFF. The DNA of the CDR3 is TGCGCCAGCAGCCCGCAGGGGGAACCTGAAGCTTTCTTT.